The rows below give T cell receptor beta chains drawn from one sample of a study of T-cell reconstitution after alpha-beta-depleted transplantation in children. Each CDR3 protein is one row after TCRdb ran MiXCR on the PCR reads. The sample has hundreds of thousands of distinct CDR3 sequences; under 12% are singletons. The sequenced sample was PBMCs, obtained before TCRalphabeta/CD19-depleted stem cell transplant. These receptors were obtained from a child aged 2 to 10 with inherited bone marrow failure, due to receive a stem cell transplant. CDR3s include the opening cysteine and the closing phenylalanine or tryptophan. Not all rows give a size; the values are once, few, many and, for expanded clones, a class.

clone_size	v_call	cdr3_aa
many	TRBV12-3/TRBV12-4	CASSPQRDTQYF
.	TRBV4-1	CASSYPRDSNEQFF
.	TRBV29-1	CSVKPVQGGSYEQYF
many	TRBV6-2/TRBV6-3	CASSYRAGEKLFF
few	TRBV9	CASSATGYNEQFF
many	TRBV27	CASSLLYGTGNGELFF
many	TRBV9	CASSGGQATYNEQFF
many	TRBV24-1	CATSELEGEQYF
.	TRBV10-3	CAISEWGRELASGELFF
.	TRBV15	CATSVAGGSYEQYF
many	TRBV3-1	CASSKQETEAFF
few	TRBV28	CASSLAGTSGNYEQYF
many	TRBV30	CAWSGGYEQFF
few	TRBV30	CAWAFRGNTEAFF
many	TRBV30	CAWSGLSGRTYNEQFF